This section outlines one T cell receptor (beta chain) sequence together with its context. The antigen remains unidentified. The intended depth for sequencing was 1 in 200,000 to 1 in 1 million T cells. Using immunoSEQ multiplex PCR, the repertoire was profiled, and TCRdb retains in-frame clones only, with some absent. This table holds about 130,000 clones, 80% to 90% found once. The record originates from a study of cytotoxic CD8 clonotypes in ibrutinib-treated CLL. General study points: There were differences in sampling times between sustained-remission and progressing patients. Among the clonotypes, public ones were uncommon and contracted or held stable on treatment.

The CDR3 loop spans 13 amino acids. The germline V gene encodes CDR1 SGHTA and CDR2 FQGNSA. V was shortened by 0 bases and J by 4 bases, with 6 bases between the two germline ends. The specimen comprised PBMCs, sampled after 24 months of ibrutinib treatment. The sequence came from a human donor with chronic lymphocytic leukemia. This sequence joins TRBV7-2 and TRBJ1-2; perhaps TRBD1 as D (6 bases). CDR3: CASSLADSYGYTF. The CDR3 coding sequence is TGTGCCAGCAGCTTAGCGGACAGCTATGGCTACACCTTC.